The 12 T cell receptor beta chains in this list originate from one sample, sequenced in a study of cytomegalovirus exposure and HLA in healthy donors. PCR was performed using 60 Vbeta and 13 Jbeta primers. The protocol was immunoSEQ multiplex PCR, while the TCRdb copy is restricted to in-frame clones and leaves out a portion. The table lists about 190,000 clones, around 77% of them singletons. The sample consisted of PBMCs. These receptors were collected from a woman under 30 in good health and CMV-seronegative.

This rearrangement joins TRBV28 to TRBJ2-7; 7 bases are a match to TRBD1. CDR1 and CDR2 (germline): MDHEN, SYDVKM. J gave up 2 bases and V 5 bases, and 6 bases lay outside the gene matches. The CDR3 extends over 14 amino acids. The CDR3 here is CASSPRQGPYEQYF. The DNA of the CDR3 is TGTGCCAGCAGTCCCCGACAGGGTCCCTACGAGCAGTACTTC.

The chain combines TRBV27 with TRBJ1-1; perhaps TRBD1 as D (5 bases). The germline V gene has CDR1 MNHEY and CDR2 SMNVEV (reference sequence). The CDR3 consists of 15 residues. V lost 5 bases, J lost 4 bases, and 17 bases lay in between. DNA of the CDR3: TGTGCCAGCAGTAACCTCAGGGCATTTGGCACTGAAGCTTTCTTT. Translating gives CASSNLRAFGTEAFF.

As DNA, the CDR3 is TGCAGCGTTGTAGCTAGCGGGATCACAGATACGCAGTATTTT. Amino acids: CSVVASGITDTQYF. The rearrangement links TRBV29-1 to TRBJ2-3; TRBD2 matches at 9 bases. Unmatched junction bases numbered 4, after V lost 4 bases and J lost 2 bases. Germline V lookup: CDR1 SQVTM, CDR2 ANQGSEA. The CDR3 is made up of 14 amino acids.

The gene calls are TRBV10-3 and TRBJ1-1, with TRBD1 matching over 7 bases. The CDR3 length is 13 residues. Looked up from germline, CDR1 is ENHRY and CDR2 is SYGVKD. V gave up 10 bases and J gave up 4 bases; unmatched junction bases: 9. The DNA for the CDR3 is TGTGCCACCCGCCGGGCAGGGGGCACTGAAGCTTTCTTT. Translated, it gives CATRRAGGTEAFF.

V and J are TRBV7-9 and TRBJ1-5, with D unresolved. Germline values: CDR1 SEHNR, CDR2 FQNEAQ (reference sequence). V was trimmed by 3 bases and J by 5 bases, leaving 11 bases between them. There are 14 residues in the CDR3. The CDR3 is CASSFSGLYQPQHF. The CDR3 DNA sequence: TGTGCCAGCAGCTTTTCCGGTCTATATCAGCCCCAGCATTTT.

The chain carries TRBV5-4 and TRBJ2-1; the match to TRBD2 covers 7 bases. V trimming: 4 bases; J trimming: 4 bases; junction bases outside the gene matches: 8. CDR1 is SGHNT and CDR2 is YYREEE in the germline V gene (reference sequence). The CDR3 has 15 residues. CDR3 in amino acids: CASSRSGNTYNEQFF. CDR3 DNA: TGTGCCAGCAGCCGAAGCGGGAATACGTACAATGAGCAGTTCTTC.

The chain couples TRBV2 to TRBJ2-7; 8 nucleotides align to TRBD1. This CDR3 contains 15 residues. Germline V gene sequence: CDR1 SNHLY, CDR2 FYNNEI. J gave up 3 bases and V 2 bases, and 6 bases lay outside the gene matches. CDR3 amino acids: CASSERGQELYEQYF. CDR3 bases: TGTGCCAGCAGTGAACGGGGACAGGAGCTCTACGAGCAGTACTTC.

The V call is TRBV19, the J call TRBJ2-1, with a possible D match to TRBD2 (6 bases). The CDR3 runs to 16 residues. Deletions cut 4 bases from V and 6 bases from J, with 19 bases between. Germline assignment: CDR1 LNHDA and CDR2 SQIVND (reference sequence). This CDR3 is CASSTSAGSGPNEQFF. The CDR3 nucleotides read TGTGCCAGTAGTACCTCGGCGGGATCTGGTCCCAATGAGCAGTTCTTC.

This chain uses TRBV28 with TRBJ2-5, with 7 bases that match TRBD2. This CDR3 contains 13 residues. J was trimmed by 5 bases and V by 6 bases; bases with no gene match: 6. Germline CDR1 reads MDHEN; CDR2 reads SYDVKM. CDR3 nucleotide sequence: TGTGCCAGCAGCCGGACTAGGGCGGAGACCCAGTACTTC. It encodes CASSRTRAETQYF.

V usage is TRBV19 and J usage is TRBJ1-5, with D possibly matching TRBD1 (6 bases). This CDR3 is 14 amino acids long. Trimming pared 7 bases from V and 7 bases from J, leaving 17 bases between. Germline-derived CDR1 and CDR2 are LNHDA and SQIVND (reference sequence). CDR3 amino acids: CASNRGGELQPQHF. The DNA for the CDR3 is TGTGCCAGTAACCGCGGGGGCGAGCTCCAGCCCCAGCATTTT.

The rearrangement uses TRBV19 and TRBJ2-6; D not certain. CDR1 LNHDA and CDR2 SQIVND come from the germline V gene (reference sequence). V lost 3 bases and J 0 bases, leaving 6 bases between the germline ends. The CDR3 has 15 amino acids. The CDR3 protein is CASSILHSGANVLTF. CDR3 in DNA: TGTGCCAGTAGTATCTTACACTCTGGGGCCAACGTCCTGACTTTC. Full variable domain (remainder filled in from reference TRBV19 and TRBJ2-6): DGGITQSPKYLFRKEGQNVTLSCEQNLNHDAMYWYRQDPGQGLRLIYYSQIVNDFQKGDIAEGYSVSREKKESFPLTVTSAQKNPTAFYLCASSILHSGANVLTFGAGSRLTVL.

The rearrangement uses TRBV2 and TRBJ2-7; TRBD2 might be the D (6 bases). The ends were cut back, 3 bases at V and 3 bases at J, with 9 bases in the middle. CDR1 SNHLY and CDR2 FYNNEI come from the germline V gene. The CDR3 length is 13 residues. For the CDR3, the DNA is TGTGCCAGCAGTGACCCGGGACTCTACGAGCAGTACTTC. Translating it yields CASSDPGLYEQYF.